These T cell receptor beta chains were read from a single sample in a study of T cells in Graves' hyperthyroidism and ophthalmopathy. TCRdb fed the multiplex PCR reads into MiXCR, producing one record per CDR3 protein. The sample lists approximately 600,000 distinct CDR3 sequences; under 20% were seen once. Sequenced input: blood. The origin of the receptors is a woman aged 30 to 39 with Graves' hyperthyroidism. Both conserved end residues are part of each CDR3. Fields, in order: V gene, D gene, clone size, J gene, CDR3 DNA, CDR3 protein. D genes are given only for firm matches. Some rows mark clone size as missing; the rest say once, few, many or name a class of expanded clone.

V gene: TRBV28
D gene: NA
clone size: many
J gene: TRBJ1-3
CDR3 DNA: TGTGCCAGCAGTTCCCGGACGTTCTCTGGAAACACCATATATTTT
CDR3 protein: CASSSRTFSGNTIYF

V gene: TRBV5-1
D gene: TRBD1
clone size: NA
J gene: TRBJ2-4
CDR3 DNA: TGCGCCAGCAGCCTTGCTGTACAGGGGGTGAAAAACATTCAGTACTTC
CDR3 protein: CASSLAVQGVKNIQYF

V gene: TRBV5-1
D gene: NA
clone size: many
J gene: TRBJ2-7
CDR3 DNA: TGCGCCAGCAGCGAGCAAGTGGGGTTCTACGAGCAGTACTTC
CDR3 protein: CASSEQVGFYEQYF

V gene: TRBV28
D gene: NA
clone size: many
J gene: TRBJ1-2
CDR3 DNA: TGTGCCAGCAGACCAGAGGGGGGGCGAAGCTATGGCTACACCTTC
CDR3 protein: CASRPEGGRSYGYTF

V gene: TRBV4-3
D gene: NA
clone size: NA
J gene: TRBJ2-7
CDR3 DNA: TGCGCCAGCAGCCAAGGGACAACCCCACTCTACGAGCAGTACTTC
CDR3 protein: CASSQGTTPLYEQYF

V gene: TRBV19
D gene: TRBD1
clone size: NA
J gene: TRBJ2-1
CDR3 DNA: TGTGCCAGTAGTATCGCGGGGGACAGGGGGTACAATGAGCAGTTCTTC
CDR3 protein: CASSIAGDRGYNEQFF

V gene: TRBV5-4
D gene: TRBD1
clone size: few
J gene: TRBJ2-1
CDR3 DNA: TGTGCCAGCAGCTTGGGGGGGACAGGAAAGGGGAATGAGCAGTTCTTC
CDR3 protein: CASSLGGTGKGNEQFF

V gene: TRBV27
D gene: NA
clone size: few
J gene: TRBJ2-3
CDR3 DNA: TGTGCCAGCAGTTCCGAGGGTTGGAGGGCGGAAACAGATACGCAGTATTTT
CDR3 protein: CASSSEGWRAETDTQYF

V gene: TRBV12-3/TRBV12-4
D gene: NA
clone size: many
J gene: TRBJ2-1
CDR3 DNA: TGTGCCAGCAGTCCCGAGACTGTAAACAATGAGCAGTTCTTC
CDR3 protein: CASSPETVNNEQFF

V gene: TRBV6-1
D gene: NA
clone size: few
J gene: TRBJ1-5
CDR3 DNA: TGTGCCAGCAGGAAAGAAAGACTCGTTAGCAATCAGCCCCAGCATTTT
CDR3 protein: CASRKERLVSNQPQHF

V gene: TRBV2
D gene: NA
clone size: few
J gene: TRBJ1-3
CDR3 DNA: TGTGCCAGCAGTGATAACGGCCCCGGACGGGCTCTCTCTGGAAACACCATATATTTT
CDR3 protein: CASSDNGPGRALSGNTIYF

V gene: TRBV12-3/TRBV12-4
D gene: NA
clone size: NA
J gene: TRBJ2-5
CDR3 DNA: TGTGCCAGCGGAAGGGGGGAGGGAGAGACCCAGTACTTC
CDR3 protein: CASGRGEGETQYF

V gene: TRBV10-3
D gene: TRBD2
clone size: NA
J gene: TRBJ2-1
CDR3 DNA: TGTGCCATCAGTGAGTCTGCTAGCGGGAGGTGGAACTCCTACAATGAGCAGTTCTTC
CDR3 protein: CAISESASGRWNSYNEQFF

V gene: TRBV28
D gene: TRBD1
clone size: many
J gene: TRBJ2-7
CDR3 DNA: TGTGCCAGCAGTCCAGGACAGGGGCACGAGCAGTACTTC
CDR3 protein: CASSPGQGHEQYF

V gene: TRBV7-6
D gene: TRBD2
clone size: few
J gene: TRBJ2-2
CDR3 DNA: TGTGCCAGCAGCTCGAGCGGGAGGGAGACCGGGGAGCTGTTTTTT
CDR3 protein: CASSSSGRETGELFF

V gene: TRBV7-9
D gene: TRBD1
clone size: many
J gene: TRBJ2-7
CDR3 DNA: TGTGCCAGCAGCCGGACAGGGACACTTGAGTACGAGCAGTACTTC
CDR3 protein: CASSRTGTLEYEQYF

V gene: TRBV5-1
D gene: TRBD1
clone size: few
J gene: TRBJ2-7
CDR3 DNA: TGCGCCAGCAATAACCCCGGGACAGGGGTCTACGAGCAGTACTTC
CDR3 protein: CASNNPGTGVYEQYF

V gene: TRBV19
D gene: NA
clone size: few
J gene: TRBJ2-5
CDR3 DNA: TGTGCCAGTAGCGCCCTCCGGGAGACCCAGTACTTC
CDR3 protein: CASSALRETQYF

V gene: TRBV29-1
D gene: NA
clone size: NA
J gene: TRBJ2-7
CDR3 DNA: TGCAGCGTTTCAGGGCCCGAGCAGTACTTC
CDR3 protein: CSVSGPEQYF

V gene: TRBV6-5
D gene: NA
clone size: few
J gene: TRBJ2-1
CDR3 DNA: TGTGCCAGCAGTTACTCGCCAGGTCCTAACAATGAGCAGCTCTTC
CDR3 protein: CASSYSPGPNNEQLF